This TCR beta chain was obtained from a study of blood T cells in healthy people across ages. After removal of 5 bases from V and 5 bases from J, the junction contained 13 bases not matched to a gene. CDR3 length equals 17 residues. CDR1 and CDR2 (germline): MDHEN, SYDVKM. The sample holds a few counts of this clonotype. PCR was performed a second time for about 7 to 12 cycles using a sample-barcoded 5' primer and a J-beta primer mix. MiXCR, applied by TCRdb to the 5' RACE reads, yields one record per CDR3 protein. The sample has under 2,000,000 distinct CDR3 sequences; around half are singletons. The clonotype was recovered from a woman aged 40-49 years in good health. The J gene is TRBJ2-5, the V gene TRBV28; 11 nucleotides match TRBD2. The sequenced sample consisted of blood. The CDR3: CASSPRLAGLGVETQYF. CDR3 coding DNA: TGTGCCAGCAGTCCTCGACTAGCGGGGCTAGGGGTTGAGACCCAGTACTTC. Supplemented by reference TRBV28 and TRBJ2-5, the full variable domain reads DVKVTQSSRYLVKRTGEKVFLECVQDMDHENMFWYRQDPGLGLRLIYFSYDVKMKEKGDIPEGYSVSREKKERFSLILESASTNQTSMYLCASSPRLAGLGVETQYFGPGTRLLVL.